The rows below give T cell receptor beta chains drawn from one sample of a study of vaccination and CD4 T cells after COVID-19. Antigen specificity for these receptors is unknown. TCRdb re-derived calls from the PCR reads in MiXCR, one entry per CDR3 protein. The sample records fewer than 30,000 distinct CDR3 sequences, approximately 50% being singletons. Specimen: CD4+ T cells from blood, cultured in vitro, collected before SARS-CoV-2 vaccination. The receptors come from a human donor who received a COVID-19 vaccine. Both conserved end residues are part of each CDR3. The D gene is left open where the match is weak. Where a row states a size, it is once, few, many or the class of an expanded clone; other rows omit it.

V	J	size	D	DNA	CDR3
TRBV10-3	TRBJ2-7	.	TRBD2	TGTGCCATCAGTGAGTCGAGGTGGAATCCGCGGCGGGAGCACTTC	CAISESRWNPRREHF
TRBV20-1	TRBJ1-2	.	.	TGCAGTGCTAGTCGGTGGGCGGATGGCTACACCTTC	CSASRWADGYTF
TRBV6-1	TRBJ1-2	.	.	TGTGCCAGCAGCCCCCGGACGGTATTTAACTATGGCTACACCTTC	CASSPRTVFNYGYTF
TRBV30	TRBJ2-5	.	TRBD2	TGTGCCCGGACATCCGGGGGGGGAGAGACCCAGTACTTC	CARTSGGGETQYF
TRBV19	TRBJ1-1	.	.	TGTGCCAGTAGTATCTCGGGGGTCGGCACTGAAGCTTTCTTT	CASSISGVGTEAFF
TRBV20-1	TRBJ1-6	.	.	TGCAGTGCTAGAGATGGGGGAGTTAGTGTCGGCTCACCCCTCCACTTT	CSARDGGVSVGSPLHF
TRBV15	TRBJ1-4	medium-sized	.	TGTGCCACCAGCAGGCGGAGGTTGGCTAATGAAAAACTGTTTTTT	CATSRRRLANEKLFF
TRBV6-4	TRBJ2-7	once	TRBD2	TGTGCCAGCAGTGACAATGTTAGACTAGCGGGGGGGCCCGGTAAGTACGAGCAGTACTTC	CASSDNVRLAGGPGKYEQYF
TRBV19	TRBJ1-2	.	.	TGTGCCAGTAGTATCCAGGGTATAGGCTATGGCTACACCTTC	CASSIQGIGYGYTF
TRBV5-1	TRBJ1-1	few	TRBD1	TGCGCCAGCAGCCAATCGACAGGGGGCTCGGGGACTGAAGCTTTCTTT	CASSQSTGGSGTEAFF
TRBV6-2/TRBV6-3	TRBJ1-5	few	TRBD1	TGTGCCAGCCAGATTGGGACAGGGTTGCATCGGCAGCCCCAGCATTTT	CASQIGTGLHRQPQHF
TRBV19	TRBJ2-7	.	TRBD1	TGTGCCAGTAGTGCCGGGACAGGGGCGATGTTGAAGCAGTACTTC	CASSAGTGAMLKQYF
TRBV11-1	TRBJ1-6	.	.	TGTGCCAGCAGCTTGCTGAAAGGGGAGAATTCACCCCTCCACTTT	CASSLLKGENSPLHF
TRBV9	TRBJ2-5	.	TRBD2	TGTGCCAGCAGCGTAGGGTCTAGCGGGGATGAAGAGACCCAGTACTTC	CASSVGSSGDEETQYF
TRBV21-1	TRBJ1-1	.	.	TGTGCCAGCAGCCACCGATACTGCAAATCCACTGAAGCTTTCTTT	CASSHRYCKSTEAFF
TRBV7-9	TRBJ1-5	.	TRBD1	TGTGCCAGCAGCTCGAGGGGTGCCCAGGGGGGAGATCAGCCCCAGCATTTT	CASSSRGAQGGDQPQHF
TRBV19	TRBJ2-5	.	.	TGTGCCAGTAGTATAGATCTCAGGGGCGCCGCCCAAGAGACCCAGTACTTC	CASSIDLRGAAQETQYF
TRBV7-8	TRBJ2-3	.	TRBD2	TGTGCCAGCAGCTTAGCGCGGGGGGATGACACAGATACGCAGTATTTT	CASSLARGDDTDTQYF
TRBV7-2	TRBJ2-7	few	.	TGTGCCAGCAGCTTAGTCACGGGTCACGAGCAGTACTTC	CASSLVTGHEQYF
TRBV7-3	TRBJ2-6	.	.	TGTGCCAGCAGCTCCTCTTGGGGGGCCGGGGCCAACGTCCTGACTTTC	CASSSSWGAGANVLTF
TRBV7-9	TRBJ2-2	.	.	TGTACCAGCAGCCTCCTTGGGGCCGGGGAGCTGTTTTTT	CTSSLLGAGELFF
TRBV30	TRBJ2-5	.	TRBD2	TGTGCCTGGAGCCAACTAGCGACCGGGGTCGAGACCCAGTACTTC	CAWSQLATGVETQYF
TRBV29-1	TRBJ2-1	.	.	TGCAGCGTGGGGTTTCTGTCGTACAATGAGCAGTTCTTC	CSVGFLSYNEQFF
TRBV2	TRBJ1-5	.	TRBD1	TGTGCCAGCAGTTATTCAGGGGGGCACGGTCAGCCCCAGCATTTT	CASSYSGGHGQPQHF
TRBV29-1	TRBJ2-5	few	.	TGCAGCGTTAACCACAGGGTTGCAGAGACCCAGTACTTC	CSVNHRVAETQYF